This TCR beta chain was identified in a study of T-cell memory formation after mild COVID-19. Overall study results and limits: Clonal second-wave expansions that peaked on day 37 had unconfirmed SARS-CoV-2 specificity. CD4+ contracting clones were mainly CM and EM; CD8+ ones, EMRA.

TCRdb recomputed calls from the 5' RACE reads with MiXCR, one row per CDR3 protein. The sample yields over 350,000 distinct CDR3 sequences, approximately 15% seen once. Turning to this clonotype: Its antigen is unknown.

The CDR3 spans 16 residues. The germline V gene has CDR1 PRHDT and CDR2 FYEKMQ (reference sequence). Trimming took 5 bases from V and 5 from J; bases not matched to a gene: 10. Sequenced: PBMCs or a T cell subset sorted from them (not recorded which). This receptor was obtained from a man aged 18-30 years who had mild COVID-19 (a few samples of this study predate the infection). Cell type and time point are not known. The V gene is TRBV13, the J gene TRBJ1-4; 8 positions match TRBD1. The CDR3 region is CASSPSPGQANEKLFF. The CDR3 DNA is TGTGCCAGCAGCCCCTCCCCGGGACAGGCGAATGAAAAACTGTTTTTT.